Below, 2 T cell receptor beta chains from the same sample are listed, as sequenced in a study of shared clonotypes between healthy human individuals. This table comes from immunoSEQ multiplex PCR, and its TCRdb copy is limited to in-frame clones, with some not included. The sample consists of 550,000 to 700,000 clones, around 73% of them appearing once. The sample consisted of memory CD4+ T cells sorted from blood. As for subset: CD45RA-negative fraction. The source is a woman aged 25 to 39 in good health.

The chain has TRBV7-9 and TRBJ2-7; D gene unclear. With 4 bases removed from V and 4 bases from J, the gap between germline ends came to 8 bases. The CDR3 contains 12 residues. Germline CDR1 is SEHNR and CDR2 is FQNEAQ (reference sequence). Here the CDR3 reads CASSSQQYEQYF. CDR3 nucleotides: TGTGCCAGCAGCTCCCAGCAATACGAGCAGTACTTC.

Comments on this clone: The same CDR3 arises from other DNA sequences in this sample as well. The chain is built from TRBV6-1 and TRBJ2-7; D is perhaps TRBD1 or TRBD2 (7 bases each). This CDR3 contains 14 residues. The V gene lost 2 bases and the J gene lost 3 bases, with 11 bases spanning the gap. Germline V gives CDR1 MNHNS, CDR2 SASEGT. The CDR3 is CASSERRGGYEQYF. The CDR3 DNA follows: TGTGCCAGCAGTGAACGCAGGGGGGGCTACGAGCAGTACTTC.